This TCR beta chain was captured in a study of regulatory T cells in long-lasting Graves disease. Building of the TCR beta libraries involved iRepertoire HTBI primers and Arm-PCR of CDR3 regions. TCRdb re-called the multiplex PCR reads through MiXCR, storing one row per CDR3 protein. Found here are approximately 540,000 distinct CDR3 sequences, around 12% of them singletons; the top ten hold roughly 8.2%. V was pared by 5 bases and J by 0 bases, with 16 bases between. Per germline, CDR1 SGHTA and CDR2 FQGNSA. The CDR3 length is 17 residues. Time point of the sample: newly diagnosed GD, antithyroid drugs for less than 3 months. Construction of the TCR library relied on RNA isolated from PBMCs. This clonotype was observed a handful of times. This sample also belongs to another study, concerning T cells in Graves' hyperthyroidism and ophthalmopathy.

Sequencing was performed on peripheral blood mononuclear cells (PBMCs), taken at new diagnosis, from a patient treated with antithyroid drugs. The receptor comes from a woman under 40 with Graves disease. This chain connects TRBV7-2 to TRBJ1-4; perhaps TRBD1 as D (5 bases). Here the CDR3 reads CASSKLLGRPTNEKLFF. CDR3 sequence (DNA): TGTGCCAGCAGCAAACTCTTGGGGCGACCAACTAATGAAAAACTGTTTTTT. Looking up the rest from reference TRBV7-2 and TRBJ1-4 gives the full variable domain: GAGVSQSPSNKVTEKGKDVELRCDPISGHTALYWYRQSLGQGLEFLIYFQGNSAPDKSGLPSDRFSAERTGGSVSTLTIQRTQQEDSAVYLCASSKLLGRPTNEKLFFGSGTQLSVL.